This T cell receptor (beta chain) originates from a study of low-dose radiotherapy and immunotherapy resistance in tumors. Study in general: Cohort 2 patients were irradiated with 1 Gy every two weeks, reaching 13 Gy over 26 weeks.

This clonotype was observed many times. The TCRs were subjected to amplification over around 19 PCR cycles employing a constant-region primer in conjunction with a V-primer adapter. From the reads, TCRdb called clonotypes with MiXCR, one entry per CDR3 protein. Altogether about 46,000 distinct CDR3 sequences are present, 12% being singletons, with the ten largest covering about 6.2%. The CDR3 contains 14 residues. V lost 2 bases and J lost 7, with 9 bases in between. CDR1 and CDR2 from the germline V gene are MNHEY and SMNVEV (reference sequence). Regarding time point: before trial treatment. Sequences were derived from PBMCs, sampled before treatment. The TCR originated in a female donor with ovarian cancer. The chain carries TRBV27 and TRBJ1-6; TRBD1 is a possible D gene (5 bases). DNA of the CDR3: TGTGCCAGCAGTTTAGTAGACAGCAATTCACCCCTCCACTTT. Amino acids: CASSLVDSNSPLHF.